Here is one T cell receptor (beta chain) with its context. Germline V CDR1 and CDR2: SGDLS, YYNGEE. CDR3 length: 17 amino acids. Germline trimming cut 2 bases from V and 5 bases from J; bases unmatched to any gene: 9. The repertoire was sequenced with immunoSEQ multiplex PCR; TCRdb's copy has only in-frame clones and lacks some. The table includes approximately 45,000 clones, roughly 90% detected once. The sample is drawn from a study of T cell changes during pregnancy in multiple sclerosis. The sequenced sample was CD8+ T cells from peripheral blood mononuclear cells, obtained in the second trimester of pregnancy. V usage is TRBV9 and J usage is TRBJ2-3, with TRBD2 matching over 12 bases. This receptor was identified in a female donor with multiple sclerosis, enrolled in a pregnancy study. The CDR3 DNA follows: TGTGCCAGCAGCGTGCCGCTAGCGGGGGGGCCGTTAGATACGCAGTATTTT. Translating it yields CASSVPLAGGPLDTQYF.